These 24 T cell receptor beta chains came from one sample sequenced in a study of blood T cell repertoires in COVID-19. Sequencing was performed with immunoSEQ multiplex PCR; in TCRdb, only in-frame clones are kept and a portion is missing. The sample shows around 300,000 clones, roughly nine tenths of them seen only once. Sequences were obtained from PBMCs or T cells enriched from blood (not recorded which). The receptors were gathered from a woman in her 50s who had recovered from COVID-19.

This CDR3 reads CASSQDRDRVAGSPLHF. CDR3 DNA: TGCGCCAGCAGCCAAGATCGGGACAGGGTAGCTGGTTCACCCCTCCACTTT. The chain links TRBV4-1 to TRBJ1-6; 9 nucleotides match TRBD1. This CDR3 has 17 residues. Germline V gives CDR1 MGHRA, CDR2 YSYEKL. V shed 0 bases, J shed 9 bases, and the junction held 9 bases outside the gene matches.

J is TRBJ2-7 and V is TRBV7-2, with 9 bases lining up with TRBD1. J was trimmed by 6 bases and V by 6 bases; bases with no gene match: 9. The CDR3 consists of 14 residues. CDR1 and CDR2 (germline): SGHTA, FQGNSA. In DNA form, the CDR3 reads TGTGCCAGCAGTTCGCGACAGGGGGGGCGCGAGCAGTACTTC. Its translation is CASSSRQGGREQYF.

The chain employs TRBV7-2 and TRBJ1-2; D remains unclear. The germline V gene encodes CDR1 SGHTA and CDR2 FQGNSA. The V gene lost 1 base and the J gene lost 4 bases, with 16 bases spanning the gap. The CDR3 spans 16 residues. As DNA, the CDR3 is TGTGCCAGCAGCTTAGACCCGCGGCAGAGAGGCTATGGCTACACCTTC. Its protein product is CASSLDPRQRGYGYTF.

The chain combines TRBV19 with TRBJ1-1; tentatively, D is TRBD1 (6 bases). V was pared by 7 bases and J by 1 base, with 13 bases between. Germline V gene data show CDR1 as LNHDA and CDR2 as SQIVND (reference sequence). This CDR3 is 14 amino acids long. In nucleotides, the CDR3 is TGTGCCAGTACCAGGGGTTTTCGGAACACTGAAGCTTTCTTT. Translated: CASTRGFRNTEAFF.

The CDR3 region is CASSQDGTSGRDAGELFF. The DNA for the CDR3 is TGCGCCAGCAGCCAAGATGGTACTAGCGGGAGGGACGCCGGGGAGCTGTTTTTT. V is TRBV4-1 and J is TRBJ2-2, with 13 bases that match TRBD2. Trimming cost V 0 bases and J 6 bases; bases outside gene matches: 7. In germline, CDR1 is MGHRA, CDR2 YSYEKL. The CDR3 is made up of 18 amino acids.

V and J are TRBV7-2 and TRBJ2-7; 9 bases map to TRBD1. Germline V gives CDR1 SGHTA, CDR2 FQGNSA. The CDR3 consists of 16 residues. J was trimmed by 5 bases and V by 4 bases; bases with no gene match: 12. The CDR3 sequence: CASSSKGQGLSNEQYF. The CDR3 nucleotides read TGTGCCAGCAGCTCAAAAGGACAGGGGCTAAGCAACGAGCAGTACTTC.

CDR3: CASSQMRETPTGELFF. Here the CDR3 DNA reads TGCGCCAGCAGCCAAATGAGAGAAACCCCCACCGGGGAGCTGTTTTTT. This chain uses TRBV4-3 with TRBJ2-2, with D hard to call. V lost 2 bases, J lost 4 bases, and 14 bases lay in between. The CDR3 covers 16 residues. Per germline, CDR1 LGHNA and CDR2 YSLEER.

The chain has TRBV5-4 and TRBJ1-2, with TRBD1 identical over 7 bases. The CDR3 is made up of 15 amino acids. The germline CDR1 and CDR2 sequences are SGHNT and YYREEE (reference sequence). The V and J ends lost 4 bases and 3 bases, in that order; junction bases with no gene match: 9. As DNA, the CDR3 is TGTGCCAGCAGCGCCGGTACGGGACAGTACTATGGCTACACCTTC. Its protein product is CASSAGTGQYYGYTF. Full variable domain (remainder filled in from reference TRBV5-4 and TRBJ1-2): ETGVTQSPTHLIKTRGQQVTLRCSSQSGHNTVSWYQQALGQGPQFIFQYYREEENGRGNFPPRFSGLQFPNYSSELNVNALELDDSALYLCASSAGTGQYYGYTFGSGTRLTVV.

The chain combines TRBV15 with TRBJ2-5, with 11 bases that match TRBD2. This CDR3 has 15 amino acids. The germline CDR1 and CDR2 sequences are LNHNV and YYDKDF (reference sequence). After removal of 3 bases from V and 5 bases from J, the junction contained 5 bases not matched to a gene. DNA for the CDR3: TGTGCCACCAGCAGTACTAGCGGGAGTTTTGAGACCCAGTACTTC. This translates into CATSSTSGSFETQYF.

This clone turned up a few times. This rearrangement joins TRBV11-2 to TRBJ2-1, with 11 bases fitting TRBD2. CDR1 is SGHAT, CDR2 FQNNGV, per germline. V was pared by 6 bases and J by 0 bases, with 4 bases of the junction left unmatched. This CDR3 is built from 16 residues. For the CDR3, the DNA is TGTGCCAGCAGGGGACTAGCGGTTTCCTCCTACAATGAGCAGTTCTTC. Residues: CASRGLAVSSYNEQFF.

The rearrangement uses TRBV18 and TRBJ1-1; D is unclear. Trimming stripped 3 bases from V and 0 bases from J, with 11 bases between. Germline-derived CDR1 and CDR2 are KGHSH and LQKENI. The CDR3 is made up of 15 amino acids. CDR3 amino acids: CASSPPPRMNTEAFF. In DNA, the CDR3 is TGTGCCAGCTCACCGCCCCCTAGGATGAACACTGAAGCTTTCTTT.

This chain links TRBV7-2 with TRBJ2-7; 7 bases align to TRBD1. The ends lost 4 bases at V and 2 bases at J; junction bases unmatched: 5. This CDR3 region has 14 residues. Germline V lookup: CDR1 SGHTA, CDR2 FQGNSA. CDR3 in DNA: TGTGCCAGCAGCTCCCATCAGGGGGCCTACGAGCAGTACTTC. It yields the protein CASSSHQGAYEQYF. The variable domain in full, with the rest retrieved from reference TRBV7-2 and TRBJ2-7, is GAGVSQSPSNKVTEKGKDVELRCDPISGHTALYWYRQSLGQGLEFLIYFQGNSAPDKSGLPSDRFSAERTGGSVSTLTIQRTQQEDSAVYLCASSSHQGAYEQYFGPGTRLTVT.

CDR3 residues: CASSLVGATEAFF. The CDR3 nucleotides are TGTGCCAGCAGCTTGGTGGGAGCCACTGAAGCTTTCTTT. This chain links TRBV7-3 with TRBJ1-1; the D is unclear. V lost 3 bases to trimming and J lost 4 bases, with 9 bases between them. From germline, CDR1 is SGHTA and CDR2 FQGTGA. This CDR3 contains 13 residues.

The genes are TRBV4-3 and TRBJ2-1, with 11 bases lining up with TRBD2. The CDR3 runs to 18 residues. Germline V gene lookup returns CDR1 LGHNA and CDR2 YSLEER. V trimming: 2 bases; J trimming: 7 bases; junction bases outside the gene matches: 13. The CDR3 reads CASSQKGGSGRAVNEQFF. The CDR3 DNA sequence: TGCGCCAGCAGCCAAAAGGGGGGTAGCGGGAGGGCCGTTAATGAGCAGTTCTTC.

The chain recombines TRBV27 with TRBJ2-7, with a weak D call TRBD1 (6 bases). There are 14 residues in the CDR3. Between the trimmed V and J ends, which lost 3 bases and 6 bases, there was a span of 15 bases. The germline CDR1 and CDR2 sequences are MNHEY and SMNVEV (reference sequence). The CDR3: CASSFRTDGSEQYF. CDR3 sequence (DNA): TGTGCCAGCAGTTTTAGGACAGACGGATCCGAGCAGTACTTC.

The chain couples TRBV4-2 to TRBJ2-2, with a possible D match to TRBD1 (6 bases). Germline CDR1 reads LGHNA; CDR2 reads YNFKEQ. This CDR3 contains 16 residues. V lost 6 bases and J lost 7, with 21 bases in between. The CDR3: CASSTEGIRGDGELFF. CDR3 sequence (DNA): TGTGCCAGCAGTACCGAGGGGATCAGGGGTGACGGGGAGCTGTTTTTT.

The chain recombines TRBV19 with TRBJ2-1, with D perhaps matching TRBD2 (6 bases). The V end was cut by 7 bases, the J end by 8 bases, with 18 bases between. The CDR3 runs to 14 residues. From germline, CDR1 is LNHDA and CDR2 SQIVND (reference sequence). CDR3 sequence (DNA): TGTGCCAGTAAACCACAACCGGAGGGCTATGAGCAGTTCTTC. Translated, it gives CASKPQPEGYEQFF.

The chain recombines TRBV27 with TRBJ2-7; 10 positions agree with TRBD2. The CDR3 spans 15 residues. Germline CDR1 reads MNHEY; CDR2 reads SMNVEV (reference sequence). Unmatched junction bases numbered 4, after V lost 0 bases and J lost 5 bases. The CDR3 reads CASSLSPSGRNEQYF. CDR3 nucleotides: TGTGCCAGCAGTTTATCCCCTAGCGGGAGAAACGAGCAGTACTTC.

V and J are TRBV5-5 and TRBJ2-7, with TRBD2 matching over 7 bases. Germline CDR1 SGHKS, CDR2 YYEKEE (reference sequence). This CDR3 spans 14 amino acids. V dropped 1 base and J dropped 5; count of bases not matched to a gene: 6. CDR3 nucleotide sequence: TGTGCCAGCAGCTTGTGGGAGGGCCTTGACGAGCAGTACTTC. It translates to CASSLWEGLDEQYF.

The rearrangement uses TRBV6-5 and TRBJ2-7; the D gene is possibly TRBD2 (6 bases). Germline CDR1 MNHEY, CDR2 SVGAGI. This CDR3 contains 14 residues. With 0 bases removed from V and 7 bases from J, the gap between germline ends came to 13 bases. The CDR3 is CASSYSIGGREQYF. The DNA of the CDR3 is TGTGCCAGCAGTTACTCGATCGGGGGAAGGGAGCAGTACTTC.

This chain joins TRBV28 and TRBJ2-6, with D possibly being TRBD1 (6 bases). CDR3 size: 15 residues. Germline V gene lookup returns CDR1 MDHEN and CDR2 SYDVKM. V was trimmed by 8 bases and J by 0 bases, leaving 11 bases between them. The DNA for the CDR3 is TGTGCCAGCGAGGACAGTTTCTCTGGGGCCAACGTCCTGACTTTC. Translation gives CASEDSFSGANVLTF. Full variable domain (rest looked up from reference TRBV28 and TRBJ2-6): DVKVTQSSRYLVKRTGEKVFLECVQDMDHENMFWYRQDPGLGLRLIYFSYDVKMKEKGDIPEGYSVSREKKERFSLILESASTNQTSMYLCASEDSFSGANVLTFGAGSRLTVL.

This sequence joins TRBV28 and TRBJ1-5; D gene uncertain. Germline-derived CDR1 and CDR2 are MDHEN and SYDVKM. This CDR3 spans 14 amino acids. Trimming took off 9 bases at V and 9 bases at J, with 21 bases between the two ends. The CDR3 reads CASSPVSPQWPQHF. The CDR3 DNA follows: TGTGCCAGTTCTCCCGTGAGCCCACAGTGGCCCCAGCATTTT.

This chain links TRBV7-8 with TRBJ1-1, with 9 bases matching TRBD1. This CDR3 is built from 17 residues. Germline V gives CDR1 SGHVS, CDR2 FQNEAQ. V shed 1 base, J shed 0 bases, and the junction held 6 bases outside the gene matches. The CDR3 nucleotides read TGTGCCAGCAGCTTAGATACCGGGACAGGGATGAACACTGAAGCTTTCTTT. Protein: CASSLDTGTGMNTEAFF.

The V gene is TRBV19, the J gene TRBJ1-5; D gene uncertain. This CDR3 spans 13 amino acids. The V and J ends lost 3 bases and 9 bases respectively, with 12 bases between them. From germline, CDR1 is LNHDA and CDR2 SQIVND (reference sequence). CDR3 sequence: CASSIEGSGPQHF. The CDR3 DNA sequence: TGTGCCAGTAGTATCGAGGGCTCAGGGCCCCAGCATTTT.